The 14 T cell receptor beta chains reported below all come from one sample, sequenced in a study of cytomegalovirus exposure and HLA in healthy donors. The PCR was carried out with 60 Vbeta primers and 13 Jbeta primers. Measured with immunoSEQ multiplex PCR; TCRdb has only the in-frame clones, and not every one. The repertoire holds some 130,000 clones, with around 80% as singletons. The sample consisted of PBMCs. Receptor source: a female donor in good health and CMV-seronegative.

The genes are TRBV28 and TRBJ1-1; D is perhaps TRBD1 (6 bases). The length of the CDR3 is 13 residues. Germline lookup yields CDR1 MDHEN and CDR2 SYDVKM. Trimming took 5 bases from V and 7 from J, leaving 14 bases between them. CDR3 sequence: CASSRLDRYEAFF. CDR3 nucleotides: TGTGCCAGCAGTCGACTCGACAGGTATGAAGCTTTCTTT.

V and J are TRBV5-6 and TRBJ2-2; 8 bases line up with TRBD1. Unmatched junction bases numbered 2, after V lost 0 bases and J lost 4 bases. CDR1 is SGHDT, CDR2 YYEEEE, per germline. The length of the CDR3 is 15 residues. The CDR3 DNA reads TGTGCCAGCAGCTTGGAGCAGGGGGCCACCGGGGAGCTGTTTTTT. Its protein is CASSLEQGATGELFF.

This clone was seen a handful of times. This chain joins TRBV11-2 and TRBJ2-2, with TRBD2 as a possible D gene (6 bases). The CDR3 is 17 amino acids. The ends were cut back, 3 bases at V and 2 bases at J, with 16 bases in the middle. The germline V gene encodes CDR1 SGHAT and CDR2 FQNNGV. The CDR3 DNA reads TGTGCCAGCAGCTTCGTATGGGGACTCCTAAACACCGGGGAGCTGTTTTTT. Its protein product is CASSFVWGLLNTGELFF.

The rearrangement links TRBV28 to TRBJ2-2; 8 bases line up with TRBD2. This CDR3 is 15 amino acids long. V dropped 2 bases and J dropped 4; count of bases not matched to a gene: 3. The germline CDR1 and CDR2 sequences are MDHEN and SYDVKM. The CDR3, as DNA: TGTGCCAGCAGTTTAGGCGGGAGGATCACCGGGGAGCTGTTTTTT. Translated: CASSLGGRITGELFF.

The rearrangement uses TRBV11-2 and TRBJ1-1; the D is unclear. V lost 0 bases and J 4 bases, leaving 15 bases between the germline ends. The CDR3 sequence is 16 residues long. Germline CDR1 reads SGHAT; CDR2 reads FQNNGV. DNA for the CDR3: TGTGCCAGCAGCTTAGATCCGACGGGTATGGGCACTGAAGCTTTCTTT. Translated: CASSLDPTGMGTEAFF. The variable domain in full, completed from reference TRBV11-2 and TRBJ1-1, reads EAGVAQSPRYKIIEKRQSVAFWCNPISGHATLYWYQQILGQGPKLLIQFQNNGVVDDSQLPKDRFSAERLKGVDSTLKIQPAKLEDSAVYLCASSLDPTGMGTEAFFGQGTRLTVV.

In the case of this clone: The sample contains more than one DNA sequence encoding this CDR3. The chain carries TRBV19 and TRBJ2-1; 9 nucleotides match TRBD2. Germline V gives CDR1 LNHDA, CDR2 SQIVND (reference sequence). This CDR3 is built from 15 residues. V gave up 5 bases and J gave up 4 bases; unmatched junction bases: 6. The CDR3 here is CASSSSSGTYNEQFF. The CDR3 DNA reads TGTGCCAGTAGTTCTTCTAGCGGGACGTACAATGAGCAGTTCTTC.

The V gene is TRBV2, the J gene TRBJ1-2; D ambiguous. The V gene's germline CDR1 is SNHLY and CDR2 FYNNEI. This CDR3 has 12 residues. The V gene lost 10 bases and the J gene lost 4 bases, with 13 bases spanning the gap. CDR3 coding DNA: TGTGCCACGACAAGGGCGGGCTATGGCTACACCTTC. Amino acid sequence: CATTRAGYGYTF.

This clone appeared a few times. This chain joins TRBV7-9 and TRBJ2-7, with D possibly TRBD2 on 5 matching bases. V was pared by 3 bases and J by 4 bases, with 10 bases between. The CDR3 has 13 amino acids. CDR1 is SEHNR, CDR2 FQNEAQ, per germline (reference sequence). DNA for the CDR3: TGTGCCAGCAGCTTGGAGGAGATTTACGAGCAGTACTTC. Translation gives CASSLEEIYEQYF. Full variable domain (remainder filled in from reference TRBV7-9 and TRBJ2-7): DTGVSQNPRHKITKRGQNVTFRCDPISEHNRLYWYRQTLGQGPEFLTYFQNEAQLEKSRLLSDRFSAERPKGSFSTLEIQRTEQGDSAMYLCASSLEEIYEQYFGPGTRLTVT.

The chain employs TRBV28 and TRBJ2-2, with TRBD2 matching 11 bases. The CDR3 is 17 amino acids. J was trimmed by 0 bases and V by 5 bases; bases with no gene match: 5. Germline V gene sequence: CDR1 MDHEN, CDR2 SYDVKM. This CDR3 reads CASSPEGLAANTGELFF. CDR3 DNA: TGTGCCAGCAGTCCGGAGGGACTAGCGGCGAACACCGGGGAGCTGTTTTTT.

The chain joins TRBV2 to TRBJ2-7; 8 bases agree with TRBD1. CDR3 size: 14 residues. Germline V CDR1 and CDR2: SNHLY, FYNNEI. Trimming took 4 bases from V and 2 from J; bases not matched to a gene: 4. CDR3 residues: CASSGTGRPYEQYF. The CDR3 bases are TGTGCCAGCAGTGGGACAGGGCGACCCTACGAGCAGTACTTC.

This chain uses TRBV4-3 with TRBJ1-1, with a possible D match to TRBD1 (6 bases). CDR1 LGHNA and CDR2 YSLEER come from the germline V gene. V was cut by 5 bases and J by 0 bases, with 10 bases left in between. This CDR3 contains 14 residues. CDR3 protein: CASSERTVNTEAFF. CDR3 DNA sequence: TGCGCCAGCAGCGAACGGACAGTGAACACTGAAGCTTTCTTT.

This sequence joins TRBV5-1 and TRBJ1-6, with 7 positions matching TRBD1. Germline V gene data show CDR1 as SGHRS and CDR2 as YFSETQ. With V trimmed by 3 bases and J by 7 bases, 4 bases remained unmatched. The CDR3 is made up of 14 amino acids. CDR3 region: CASSSGTENSPLHF. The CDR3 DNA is TGCGCCAGCAGCTCTGGGACAGAGAATTCACCCCTCCACTTT.

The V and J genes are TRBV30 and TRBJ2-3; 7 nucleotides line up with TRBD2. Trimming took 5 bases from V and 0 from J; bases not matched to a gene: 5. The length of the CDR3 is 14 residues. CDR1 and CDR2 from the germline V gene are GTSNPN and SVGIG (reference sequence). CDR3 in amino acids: CAWSSGTSTDTQYF. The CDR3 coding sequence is TGTGCCTGGTCTAGCGGAACTAGCACAGATACGCAGTATTTT. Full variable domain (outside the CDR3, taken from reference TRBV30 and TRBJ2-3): SQTIHQWPATLVQPVGSPLSLECTVEGTSNPNLYWYRQAAGRGLQLLFYSVGIGQISSEVPQNLSASRPQDRQFILSSKKLLLSDSGFYLCAWSSGTSTDTQYFGPGTRLTVL.

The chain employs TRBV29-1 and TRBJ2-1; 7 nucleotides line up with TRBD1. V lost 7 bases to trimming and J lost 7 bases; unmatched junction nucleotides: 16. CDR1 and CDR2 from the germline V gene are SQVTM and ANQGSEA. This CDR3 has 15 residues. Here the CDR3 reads CSARRDSVSQNEQFF. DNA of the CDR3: TGCAGCGCCCGACGGGACAGCGTATCCCAGAATGAGCAGTTCTTC.